The rows below give T cell receptor beta chains drawn from one sample of a study of OX40 agonist ivuxolimab in advanced cancers. Using immunoSEQ multiplex PCR, the repertoire was profiled, and TCRdb retains in-frame clones only, with some absent. The sample lists 80,000 to 100,000 clones, 80% to 90% occurring once. The sequences come from CD4+ or CD8+ T cells sorted from blood, collected in a trial of the OX40 agonist ivuxolimab. The receptors shown here come from an adult with an advanced solid tumor such as melanoma, head and neck, liver or kidney cancer. Both conserved end residues are trimmed from each CDR3. The size of a clone is reported for some rows only, either as once, few or many, or as a class for expanded clones.

.,TRBV14,ASSLNPGQGNEKLF
.,TRBV9,ASSVGVGADTQY
once,TRBV11-2,ASSLNSQGNQPQH
.,TRBV9,ASSVGVSNEQF
.,TRBV11-2,ASSPGVGNREQF
.,TRBV10-1,ASSGQGNTEAF
.,TRBV6-5,ASSQGFPYSPLH
.,TRBV4-1,ASSQDTPQVENNYGYT
.,TRBV27,ASSPGTQVYEQY
.,TRBV7-2,ASSPGTGRSNEQF
.,TRBV19,ASSIAGGFNNEQF
.,TRBV2,ASRRAETANTEAF
.,TRBV6-1,ASSPGQTGGYGYT
.,TRBV5-6,ASSKTGEGEQY
.,TRBV11-3,ASSLQGSTEAF
once,TRBV27,ASSLSRSGANVLT
.,TRBV4-1,ASSPTGAPEAF
.,TRBV9,ASTDQGEQF